Listed here are 16 T cell receptor beta chains from one sample, sequenced in a study of cytomegalovirus exposure and HLA in healthy donors (dated by TCRdb to 2017 to 2019). Libraries were built with the immunoSEQ multiplex PCR assay. A mixture of 60 forward primers for TCR Vbeta segments and 13 reverse primers for TCR Jbeta segments was used in the multiplex PCR. Sourced from immuneACCESS, this table was stored by TCRdb with only in-frame sequences that have V and J called. A share of the clones is absent; for the studies checked, an unresolved V gene accounts for under half, and the remainder has no known explanation. The sample contains tens of thousands of clones, roughly 71% of them found a single time. Together, the top ten hold 2.5% to 3% of the sample. Sequencing was performed on PBMCs. The source is a man aged 50 to 59 in good health and CMV-seronegative.

The chain couples TRBV5-1 to TRBJ2-7, with 7 bases fitting TRBD2. Germline CDR1 is SGHRS and CDR2 is YFSETQ. V shed 6 bases and J 0 bases; nucleotides not matched to a gene: 6. The length of the CDR3 is 14 residues. The CDR3 nucleotides read TGCGCCAGCACCCCCGGGACTACCTCCTACGAGCAGTACGTC. It encodes CASTPGTTSYEQYV.

This sequence joins TRBV28 and TRBJ2-6, with D unclear. The CDR3 consists of 13 residues. The V end lost 6 bases, the J end lost 1 base, and 4 bases lay between the germline ends. The V gene's germline CDR1 is MDHEN and CDR2 SYDVKM. CDR3 sequence reads: CASRASGANVLTF. The DNA for the CDR3 is TGTGCCAGCAGGGCTTCTGGGGCCAACGTCCTGACTTTC.

This chain links TRBV4-3 with TRBJ1-5, with 7 bases that match TRBD1. The CDR3 consists of 14 residues. Germline CDR1 LGHNA, CDR2 YSLEER. The junction had 7 bases not matched to a gene; V was cut back by 7 bases and J by 4 bases. The CDR3 loop is CASKFRQGNQPQHF. Written as DNA, the CDR3 is TGCGCCAGCAAGTTTAGACAGGGAAATCAGCCCCAGCATTTT.

A few counts support this clone. The chain uses TRBV9 and TRBJ1-1, with TRBD1 matching over 8 bases. This CDR3 region has 14 residues. V gave up 4 bases and J gave up 6 bases; unmatched junction bases: 8. Germline loops: CDR1 SGDLS, CDR2 YYNGEE. CDR3 amino acids: CASSQDRGSAEAFF. The CDR3 coding sequence is TGTGCCAGCAGCCAAGACAGGGGTAGCGCTGAAGCTTTCTTT.

This chain connects TRBV18 to TRBJ1-1, with D possibly being TRBD1 (6 bases). From germline, CDR1 is KGHSH and CDR2 LQKENI. CDR3 length equals 14 residues. V dropped 2 bases and J dropped 3 bases, with 10 bases sitting between them. Here the CDR3 DNA reads TGTGCCAGCTCACCAGACAGGTCCTACACTGAAGCTTTCTTT. Translating it yields CASSPDRSYTEAFF.

The chain uses TRBV29-1 and TRBJ2-1; possibly TRBD2 for D (7 bases). CDR1 and CDR2 from the germline V gene are SQVTM and ANQGSEA. V lost 7 bases and J lost 9, with 13 bases in between. The CDR3 extends over 11 amino acids. The CDR3 is CSGLRGGEQFF. CDR3 DNA sequence: TGCAGCGGCCTGAGGGGGGGTGAGCAGTTCTTC.

The chain links TRBV6-5 to TRBJ1-5, with TRBD1 matching over 7 bases. Trimming at V came to 2 bases and at J to 3 bases, leaving 4 bases not matched to a gene. CDR1 and CDR2 from the germline V gene are MNHEY and SVGAGI. The CDR3 is 15 residues long. The CDR3 sequence is CASSYTTGINQPQHF. CDR3 nucleotide sequence: TGTGCCAGCAGTTACACGACAGGGATCAATCAGCCCCAGCATTTT.

The sample holds one count of this clone. The rearrangement links TRBV7-6 to TRBJ1-1; D remains unclear. From germline, CDR1 is SGHVS and CDR2 FNYEAQ. Trimming took off 3 bases at V and 0 bases at J, with 11 bases between the two ends. The CDR3 sequence is 15 residues long. The CDR3, as DNA: TGTGCCAGCAGCTTGCGGCCCTCCATGAACACTGAAGCTTTCTTT. Its translation: CASSLRPSMNTEAFF.

This clone was observed a handful of times. The V gene is TRBV2, the J gene TRBJ2-7, with 8 positions matching TRBD1. Germline CDR1 and CDR2: SNHLY and FYNNEI. The CDR3 is made up of 17 amino acids. J was trimmed by 5 bases and V by 3 bases; bases with no gene match: 15. This CDR3 reads CASSERPGGASNHEQYF. CDR3 sequence (DNA): TGTGCCAGCAGTGAGAGGCCAGGGGGCGCAAGTAACCACGAGCAGTACTTC.

In this sample, this clone is medium-sized. The chain couples TRBV28 to TRBJ1-2; D might be TRBD1 (5 bases). The V end was cut by 7 bases, the J end by 4 bases, with 22 bases between. The CDR3 totals 16 residues. The germline gives CDR1 MDHEN, CDR2 SYDVKM. CDR3 amino acids: CASTRNIGHPPYGYTF. Written as DNA, the CDR3 is TGTGCCAGCACCCGAAATATCGGACACCCACCCTATGGCTACACCTTC.

The rearrangement uses TRBV11-2 and TRBJ1-2; 9 positions agree with TRBD1. After removal of 5 bases from V and 5 bases from J, the junction contained 3 bases not matched to a gene. This CDR3 has 13 residues. The germline CDR1 and CDR2 sequences are SGHAT and FQNNGV. The chain's CDR3 is CASSPGQGYGYTF. CDR3 sequence (DNA): TGTGCCAGCAGCCCGGGACAGGGTTATGGCTACACCTTC.

As for this clone: One junction end does not reproduce the germline sequence, and a read error may be involved. The chain combines TRBV12-5 with TRBJ1-1; no reliable D call. Germline V CDR1 and CDR2: LGHNT, FRNRAP. There are 13 residues in the CDR3. CDR3 sequence (DNA): TGTGCTAGTGGTTTAGCTATGAACCCTGAAGCTTTCTTT. It translates to CASGLAMNPEAFF. Combining the CDR3 with reference TRBV12-5 and TRBJ1-1 gives the whole variable domain DARVTQTPRHKVTEMGQEVTMRCQPILGHNTVFWYRQTMMQGLELLAYFRNRAPLDDSGMPKDRFSAEMPDATLATLKIQPSEPRDSAVYFCASGLAMNPEAFFGQGTRLTVV.

The chain employs TRBV18 and TRBJ2-7; 7 bases are a match to TRBD1. The ends lost 0 bases at V and 2 bases at J; junction bases unmatched: 1. Germline CDR1 is KGHSH and CDR2 is LQKENI. The CDR3 totals 14 residues. The DNA for the CDR3 is TGTGCCAGCTCACCACCACAGGGGACCTACGAGCAGTACTTC. Amino acids: CASSPPQGTYEQYF.

On this clone: At one boundary the junction diverges from the germline segment, which might be a read error. The rearrangement links TRBV7-7 to TRBJ2-2; D possibly corresponds to TRBD1 (6 bases). The CDR3 contains 13 residues. The germline gives CDR1 SSHAT, CDR2 FNYEAQ (reference sequence). The CDR3 sequence: CASSSTGSGELFF. The CDR3 DNA is TGTGCTAGCAGCTCCACAGGGTCCGGGGAGCTGTTTTTT.

This clone has only one observation. The CDR3 coding sequence is TGTGCCAGCAGTTCCCACTCCGCAACTAATGAAAAACTGTTTTTT. Its translation: CASSSHSATNEKLFF. J is TRBJ1-4 and V is TRBV27, with no clear D. V was clipped by 4 bases and J by 0 bases, with 9 bases between them. From germline, CDR1 is MNHEY and CDR2 SMNVEV (reference sequence). CDR3 length: 15 residues.

V usage is TRBV9 and J usage is TRBJ1-1; D remains ambiguous. CDR3 length: 15 residues. The germline CDR1 and CDR2 sequences are SGDLS and YYNGEE. V shed 0 bases and J shed 5 bases, with 14 bases lying between them. The CDR3 DNA reads TGTGCCAGCAGCGTAGGTCAGTGGGCGGGGACTGAAGCTTTCTTT. Protein sequence: CASSVGQWAGTEAFF.